A single TCR beta chain is shown here with its context. Trimming cost V 0 bases and J 1 base; bases outside gene matches: 4. CDR3 size: 16 residues. Looked up from germline, CDR1 is SGHRS and CDR2 is YFSETQ. Measured with immunoSEQ multiplex PCR; TCRdb has only the in-frame clones, and not every one. The data show tens of thousands of clones, around 85% seen once. This entry comes from a study of T cell responses to AZD1222 COVID-19 vaccine. The sample consisted of peripheral blood, taken on day 0 of AZD1222 vaccination. The chain employs TRBV5-1 and TRBJ2-3; 8 bases align to TRBD2. The clonotype comes from an adult in good health. CDR3 sequence (DNA): TGCGCCAGCAGCTTGGGTGTTAGCGGGGGCACAGATACGCAGTATTTT. Residues: CASSLGVSGGTDTQYF. The whole variable domain, remainder taken from reference TRBV5-1 and TRBJ2-3, is KAGVTQTPRYLIKTRGQQVTLSCSPISGHRSVSWYQQTPGQGLQFLFEYFSETQRNKGNFPGRFSGRQFSNSRSEMNVSTLELGDSALYLCASSLGVSGGTDTQYFGPGTRLTVL.